The 9 T cell receptor beta chains listed next were all sequenced from one sample in a study of T-cell memory formation after mild COVID-19. TCRdb ran MiXCR on the 5' RACE reads and lists one entry per CDR3 protein. The sample records 170,000 or so distinct CDR3 sequences, around a third being singletons. Sequencing was performed on PBMCs or a T cell subset sorted from them (not recorded which). These receptor sequences come from an adult woman who had mild COVID-19 (a few samples of this study predate the infection). Cell type and time point are not known.

The rearrangement uses TRBV7-9 and TRBJ2-7, with 11 nucleotides matching TRBD2. CDR1 and CDR2 from the germline V gene are SEHNR and FQNEAQ (reference sequence). The CDR3 spans 14 residues. Losses at the gene ends were 10 bases for V and 1 base for J; bases not matched to a gene: 6. The CDR3 protein is CATYGTSGSYEQYF. The CDR3 coding sequence is TGTGCCACATATGGGACTAGCGGTTCCTACGAGCAGTACTTC.

This clonotype has only a few counts. This rearrangement joins TRBV18 to TRBJ1-2, with D perhaps TRBD1 (5 bases). The CDR3 loop spans 14 amino acids. V was clipped by 3 bases and J by 4 bases, with 12 bases between them. Germline V gene sequence: CDR1 KGHSH, CDR2 LQKENI. The CDR3 protein is CASSPEGRSYGYTF. The CDR3 DNA follows: TGTGCCAGCTCACCGGAGGGACGGAGCTATGGCTACACCTTC.

The V gene is TRBV4-3, the J gene TRBJ1-3; D unclear. Trimming removed 0 bases at V and 2 bases at J, with 11 bases between. Germline CDR1 reads LGHNA; CDR2 reads YSLEER. The CDR3 contains 16 residues. DNA of the CDR3: TGCGCCAGCAGCCAAGATAGACAAAAGGCTGGAAACACCATATATTTT. Protein: CASSQDRQKAGNTIYF.

This clonotype has only one observation. This chain connects TRBV4-2 to TRBJ2-1, with a possible D match to TRBD1 (6 bases). Trimming cost V 0 bases and J 1 base, with 13 bases left between them. The germline gives CDR1 LGHNA, CDR2 YNFKEQ. This CDR3 is 17 amino acids long. CDR3 sequence (DNA): TGTGCCAGCAGCCAAGAACTATTGCAGGGGTCCTACAATGAGCAGTTCTTC. Residues: CASSQELLQGSYNEQFF.

This chain uses TRBV27 with TRBJ2-7; D might be TRBD1 or TRBD2, each matching 5 bases. V was pared by 5 bases and J by 6 bases, with 17 bases between. Germline V gene data show CDR1 as MNHEY and CDR2 as SMNVEV (reference sequence). The CDR3 has 14 amino acids. CDR3 residues: CASSQTGTLGEQYF. Written as DNA, the CDR3 is TGTGCCAGCAGTCAAACCGGGACCCTAGGCGAGCAGTACTTC.

The chain links TRBV5-1 to TRBJ2-7; 9 bases fit TRBD1. Germline V CDR1 and CDR2: SGHRS, YFSETQ. The junction had 15 bases not matched to a gene; V was cut back by 4 bases and J by 7 bases. The CDR3 runs to 16 residues. The CDR3 DNA follows: TGCGCCAGCAGCCAACCCCGGGACAGGGAATCGAATGAGCAGTACTTC. This sequence encodes CASSQPRDRESNEQYF.

There are many counts of this clonotype. This chain links TRBV5-1 with TRBJ2-5; 10 bases align to TRBD2. Per germline, CDR1 SGHRS and CDR2 YFSETQ. V gave up 3 bases and J gave up 4 bases; unmatched junction bases: 6. The CDR3 has 15 residues. The CDR3 bases are TGCGCCAGCAGCTCCAAGCGGGGGGGACGAGAGACCCAGTACTTC. Translation gives CASSSKRGGRETQYF.

The V call is TRBV14, the J call TRBJ1-2; D is unresolved. V was clipped by 4 bases and J by 6 bases, with 12 bases between them. The length of the CDR3 is 13 residues. CDR1 and CDR2 (germline): SGHDN, FVKESK. This CDR3 is CASSLQAGHGYTF. Written as DNA, the CDR3 is TGTGCCAGCAGCCTTCAGGCCGGGCATGGCTACACCTTC.

The rearrangement links TRBV5-1 to TRBJ2-5, with no clear D. V was pared by 3 bases and J by 4 bases, with 13 bases between. Germline V gene lookup returns CDR1 SGHRS and CDR2 YFSETQ. CDR3 length equals 14 residues. The CDR3 DNA is TGCGCCAGCAGCTCCACTGGATGGGGAGAGACCCAGTACTTC. As protein: CASSSTGWGETQYF.